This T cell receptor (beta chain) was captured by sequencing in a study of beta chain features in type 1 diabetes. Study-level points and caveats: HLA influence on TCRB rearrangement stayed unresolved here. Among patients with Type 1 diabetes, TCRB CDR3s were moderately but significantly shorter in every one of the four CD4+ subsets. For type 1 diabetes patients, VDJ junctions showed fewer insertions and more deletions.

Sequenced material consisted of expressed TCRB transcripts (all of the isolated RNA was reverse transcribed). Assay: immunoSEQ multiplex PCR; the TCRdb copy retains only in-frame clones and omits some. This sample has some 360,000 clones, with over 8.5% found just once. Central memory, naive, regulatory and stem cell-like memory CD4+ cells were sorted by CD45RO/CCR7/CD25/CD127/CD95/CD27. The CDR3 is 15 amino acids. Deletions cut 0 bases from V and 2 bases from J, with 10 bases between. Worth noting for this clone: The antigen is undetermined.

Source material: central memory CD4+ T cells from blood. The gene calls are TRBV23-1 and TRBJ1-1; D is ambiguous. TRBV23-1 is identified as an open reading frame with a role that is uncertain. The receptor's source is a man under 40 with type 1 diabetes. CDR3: CASSQSGGGNTEAFF. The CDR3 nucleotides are TGCGCCAGCAGTCAATCCGGAGGAGGAAACACTGAAGCTTTCTTT.